This T cell receptor beta chain is drawn from a study of siplizumab effects on memory and regulatory T cells. General observations from the study: No functional test confirmed suppression by proliferating siplizumab-culture Tregs.

This CDR3 comprises 16 residues. Germline trimming cut 5 bases from V and 2 bases from J; bases unmatched to any gene: 8. Germline CDR1 reads MNHEY; CDR2 reads SMNVEV (reference sequence). The table came from immunoSEQ multiplex PCR; TCRdb's copy has only in-frame clones and leaves some out. The data contain about 120,000 clones, 85% to 95% of them seen just once; the ten biggest clones take up over 0.15%. To note about this clone: Its antigen is not identified.

This TCR derives from a human donor in good health. Sequences were obtained from non-Treg CD4+ T cells sorted from blood. This chain links TRBV27 with TRBJ2-1; 8 positions match TRBD2. CDR3 in DNA: TGTGCCAGCAGTGCCCACACTAGCGGCACCTACAATGAGCAGTTCTTC. It translates to CASSAHTSGTYNEQFF.